This T cell receptor (beta chain) emerged from a study of blood T cell repertoires in COVID-19. Background on the study: T cells, B-cell-depleted T cells, or PBMCs provided the cDNA or gDNA that served as material.

This clone was found a few times. V shed 6 bases and J 3 bases; nucleotides not matched to a gene: 10. CDR3 length: 16 amino acids. The germline V gene has CDR1 MDHEN and CDR2 SYDVKM. Clones were sequenced by immunoSEQ multiplex PCR, and TCRdb holds only the in-frame ones, with some missing. The sample lists roughly 180,000 clones, roughly four fifths occurring once. This chain connects TRBV28 to TRBJ2-1, with TRBD1 matching over 8 bases. Sequencing was performed on peripheral blood. This TCR derives from a woman under 40 with acute or convalescent COVID-19. CDR3 in amino acids: CASSPAVGQDYNEQFF. The CDR3 DNA follows: TGTGCCAGCAGCCCTGCAGTGGGACAGGACTACAATGAGCAGTTCTTC.